The sample holds many counts of the clone carrying this T cell receptor (beta chain). Antigen: not known. Exclusion of a patient resulted from uncontrolled infection, other autoimmune disease, pregnancy or lactation. Amplification targeted TCR beta CDR3 regions from RNA transcripts. The primer set for the first-round RT-PCR of the TCR CDR3 was HTBI. One entry per CDR3 protein, called by TCRdb with MiXCR from the multiplex PCR reads. The sample shows around 600,000 distinct CDR3 sequences, more than 14% of them seen only once. This specimen comes from a study of T cells in Graves' hyperthyroidism and ophthalmopathy. Study-level findings and limits: Peripheral blood also featured most of the thyroid clonotypes expanded above 0.001. A model of 13 V-J features distinguished ophthalmopathy from stable hyperthyroidism.

What was sequenced was blood. This TCR came from a woman in her 50s with Graves' ophthalmopathy.

The chain's CDR3 is CSAPGQDNSANYGYTF. CDR3 bases: TGCAGTGCTCCGGGACAGGACAATTCAGCTAACTATGGCTACACCTTC. The rearrangement uses TRBV20-1 and TRBJ1-2; 8 bases line up with TRBD1. The CDR3 is 16 amino acids. V lost 5 bases to trimming and J lost 0 bases; unmatched junction nucleotides: 11. Per germline, CDR1 DFQATT and CDR2 SNEGSKA (reference sequence).